These 14 T cell receptor beta chains share one sample of origin, sequenced in a study of cytomegalovirus exposure and HLA in healthy donors. The PCR employed 60 Vbeta primers together with 13 Jbeta primers. Sequencing used immunoSEQ multiplex PCR; TCRdb keeps in-frame clones, though not all of them. The repertoire shows roughly 120,000 clones; the top ten hold approximately 0.93%. The specimen was PBMCs. The receptors were sampled from a man aged 18 to 29 in good health and CMV-seronegative.

The chain recombines TRBV6-5 with TRBJ2-3, with D perhaps TRBD2 (6 bases). Trimming pared 6 bases from V and 2 bases from J, leaving 12 bases between. The CDR3 is 14 amino acids. Germline CDR1 MNHEY, CDR2 SVGAGI. The CDR3 protein is CASRRDSITDTQYF. The CDR3 DNA sequence: TGTGCCAGCAGGCGGGACTCCATCACAGATACGCAGTATTTT.

V gene TRBV6-5 combines with J gene TRBJ2-7; D possibly corresponds to TRBD1 (6 bases). Trimming shortened V by 8 bases and J by 3 bases, and 14 bases separated the two germline ends. The CDR3 is 13 residues long. Germline V gene sequence: CDR1 MNHEY, CDR2 SVGAGI. The CDR3 loop is CASARTGLYEQYF. CDR3 nucleotide sequence: TGTGCCAGCGCACGAACAGGGCTCTACGAGCAGTACTTC.

The chain is built from TRBV7-9 and TRBJ2-4; D might be TRBD2 (6 bases). V was shortened by 5 bases and J by 3 bases, with 11 bases between the two germline ends. The CDR3 totals 14 residues. Germline V gene sequence: CDR1 SEHNR, CDR2 FQNEAQ (reference sequence). The chain's CDR3 is CASSLGSYKNIQYF. The CDR3 DNA is TGTGCCAGCAGCCTCGGGAGCTACAAAAACATTCAGTACTTC.

The chain joins TRBV29-1 to TRBJ1-2; D possibly corresponds to TRBD1 (5 bases). Germline assignment: CDR1 SQVTM and CDR2 ANQGSEA. The CDR3 consists of 14 residues. Trimming stripped 7 bases from V and 8 bases from J, with 23 bases between. For the CDR3, the DNA is TGCAGCGGATTTGGGGGGGGAAAGGGGAGCGGCTACACCTTC. Translation gives CSGFGGGKGSGYTF.

This sequence joins TRBV28 and TRBJ1-3, with 8 nucleotides matching TRBD1. Germline V gene sequence: CDR1 MDHEN, CDR2 SYDVKM. CDR3 length: 16 amino acids. V lost 5 bases to trimming and J lost 1 base; unmatched junction nucleotides: 7. The CDR3 region is CASSPQGAGSGNTIYF. Here the CDR3 DNA reads TGTGCCAGCAGTCCCCAGGGGGCCGGATCTGGAAACACCATATATTTT.

This chain joins TRBV30 and TRBJ1-1; D unclear. V was clipped by 2 bases and J by 4 bases, with 14 bases between them. Per the germline V gene, CDR1 is GTSNPN and CDR2 is SVGIG (reference sequence). The CDR3 contains 14 residues. This chain's CDR3 is CAWSRGYPATEAFF. The CDR3 DNA follows: TGTGCCTGGAGTAGAGGATACCCGGCCACTGAAGCTTTCTTT. Full variable domain (remainder filled in from reference TRBV30 and TRBJ1-1): SQTIHQWPATLVQPVGSPLSLECTVEGTSNPNLYWYRQAAGRGLQLLFYSVGIGQISSEVPQNLSASRPQDRQFILSSKKLLLSDSGFYLCAWSRGYPATEAFFGQGTRLTVV.

The rearrangement joins TRBV15 to TRBJ2-7; TRBD2 might be the D (6 bases). V gave up 0 bases and J gave up 2 bases, with 14 bases separating them. The CDR3 has 16 residues. Germline CDR1 is LNHNV and CDR2 is YYDKDF (reference sequence). DNA of the CDR3: TGTGCCACCAGCAGAGATGTCGCTAGCGCAGCCTACGAGCAGTACTTC. It encodes CATSRDVASAAYEQYF.

This chain connects TRBV28 to TRBJ1-1; TRBD1 matches at 10 bases. The V segment lost 5 bases and the J segment 6 bases; nucleotides outside the gene matches: 6. This CDR3 comprises 14 residues. Germline CDR1 reads MDHEN; CDR2 reads SYDVKM. In DNA form, the CDR3 reads TGTGCCAGCAGTACCCGACAGGGGGCCTCTGAAGCTTTCTTT. This codes for CASSTRQGASEAFF.

The chain links TRBV30 to TRBJ1-3; D uncertain. The CDR3 has 13 residues. CDR1 is GTSNPN and CDR2 is SVGIG in the germline V gene (reference sequence). Between the trimmed V and J ends, which lost 0 bases and 3 bases, there was a span of 6 bases. The chain's CDR3 is CAWSVNSGNTIYF. In DNA, the CDR3 is TGTGCCTGGAGTGTTAACAGTGGAAACACCATATATTTT.

The chain couples TRBV4-1 to TRBJ2-3; 7 nucleotides align to TRBD2. This CDR3 spans 19 amino acids. Germline V gives CDR1 MGHRA, CDR2 YSYEKL. V was pared by 0 bases and J by 2 bases, with 14 bases of the junction left unmatched. The CDR3 DNA follows: TGCGCCAGCAGCCAAGATTCGGGGAGGGGCGGAGGCTTCACAGATACGCAGTATTTT. It encodes CASSQDSGRGGGFTDTQYF.

The chain has TRBV15 and TRBJ2-1; possibly TRBD2 for D (5 bases). Germline CDR1 and CDR2: LNHNV and YYDKDF (reference sequence). The length of the CDR3 is 14 residues. V dropped 5 bases and J dropped 5 bases, with 13 bases sitting between them. The CDR3 region is CATSFSVANNEQFF. DNA of the CDR3: TGTGCCACCAGCTTTAGCGTGGCCAACAATGAGCAGTTCTTC.

This chain connects TRBV28 to TRBJ2-7; possible D gene TRBD2, 5 bases. The germline gives CDR1 MDHEN, CDR2 SYDVKM. The germline V and J ends were trimmed by 8 bases and 3 bases, with 11 bases remaining between them. The CDR3 contains 12 residues. CDR3 bases: TGTGCCAGCGGAGAACTAGGCTACGAGCAGTACTTC. Translated, it gives CASGELGYEQYF. Full variable domain (missing parts from reference TRBV28 and TRBJ2-7): DVKVTQSSRYLVKRTGEKVFLECVQDMDHENMFWYRQDPGLGLRLIYFSYDVKMKEKGDIPEGYSVSREKKERFSLILESASTNQTSMYLCASGELGYEQYFGPGTRLTVT.

V and J are TRBV4-1 and TRBJ2-5, with 9 bases lining up with TRBD1. The CDR3 has 14 residues. Germline CDR1 reads MGHRA; CDR2 reads YSYEKL. The V segment lost 4 bases and the J segment 7 bases; nucleotides outside the gene matches: 7. In DNA form, the CDR3 reads TGCGCCAGCAGCCTTAACAGGGGGCGGGGGACCCAGTACTTC. Its protein is CASSLNRGRGTQYF.

This sequence joins TRBV18 and TRBJ2-2; possible D gene TRBD2, 5 bases. CDR3 length: 16 amino acids. Trimming shortened V by 3 bases and J by 0 bases, and 11 bases separated the two germline ends. From germline, CDR1 is KGHSH and CDR2 LQKENI. The CDR3 region has the DNA TGTGCCAGCTCACCCCTCCGGAGGACGAACACCGGGGAGCTGTTTTTT. Its translation is CASSPLRRTNTGELFF.